These T cell receptor beta chains were read from a single sample in a study of shared clonotypes between healthy human individuals. This table comes from immunoSEQ multiplex PCR, and its TCRdb copy is limited to in-frame clones, with some not included. This sample has about 2.4 million clones, with 93% found just once. Sequencing was performed on naive CD4+ T cells from PBMCs. The receptor source for this set is a man younger than 35 in good health. Some clones in this sample may be carry-over from other donors' samples. Each CDR3 is given with its conserved first and last residue. Each record gives: D gene, clone size, J gene, V gene, CDR3 protein, CDR3 DNA. D genes are given only for firm matches. The size field is filled for only some rows; it gives once, few, many or a size class.

>TRBD1|NA|TRBJ2-7|TRBV19
CASSMTDRSSYEQYF
TGTGCCAGTAGTATGACGGACAGGAGCTCCTACGAGCAGTACTTC
>NA|NA|TRBJ2-2|TRBV14
CASSQDWRRGELFF
TGTGCCAGCAGCCAAGATTGGCGCCGGGGGGAGCTGTTTTTT
>TRBD1|few|TRBJ2-7|TRBV5-1
CASSRGQTYEQYF
TGCGCCAGCAGCAGGGGACAGACCTACGAGCAGTACTTC
>TRBD2|once|TRBJ2-1|TRBV29-1
CSAYGTSGYNEQFF
TGCAGCGCCTATGGGACTAGCGGGTACAATGAGCAGTTCTTC
>NA|NA|TRBJ2-5|TRBV21-1
CASSTEGRDSQETQYF
TGTGCCAGCAGCACCGAAGGCCGGGACAGCCAAGAGACCCAGTACTTC
>TRBD2|NA|TRBJ2-7|TRBV7-9
CASTVGASGRSPEQYF
TGTGCCAGCACCGTCGGGGCTAGCGGGAGATCTCCCGAGCAGTACTTC
>NA|NA|TRBJ2-6|TRBV7-3
CASSPGTSGSGANVLTF
TGTGCCAGCAGCCCCGGGACATCGGGATCTGGGGCCAACGTCCTGACTTTC
>TRBD2|NA|TRBJ2-3|TRBV7-2
CASSLIGLAGADTQYF
TGTGCCAGCAGCTTAATTGGGCTAGCGGGGGCAGATACGCAGTATTTT
>NA|NA|TRBJ1-2|TRBV6-6
CASSYREGASGGYTF
TGTGCCAGCAGTTACAGGGAGGGAGCTTCTGGTGGCTACACCTTC
>TRBD2|NA|TRBJ2-5|TRBV7-6
CASSYSGRRETQYF
TGTGCCAGCAGCTATAGCGGGAGACGGGAGACCCAGTACTTC
>NA|NA|TRBJ1-1|TRBV10-3
CAISAHPPGVNTEAFF
TGTGCCATCAGTGCTCACCCCCCCGGAGTGAACACTGAAGCTTTCTTT
>NA|NA|TRBJ2-7|TRBV7-3
CASTPGTIAYEQYF
TGTGCCAGCACCCCGGGGACAATAGCCTACGAGCAGTACTTC
>TRBD1|NA|TRBJ1-2|TRBV19
CASSITPGQGVGYTF
TGTGCCAGTAGTATTACCCCCGGACAGGGGGTAGGCTACACCTTC
>NA|NA|TRBJ1-6|TRBV29-1
CSVEGAGELHF
TGCAGCGTTGAGGGAGCTGGGGAGCTCCACTTT